This record looks at one T cell receptor beta chain sequence and its context. The antigen is unknown. These data originate in a study of cytomegalovirus exposure and HLA in healthy donors. Findings and limits, study-wide: In a later analysis, first-cohort TCR clusters were found to tend to co-occur in the approximately 120 validation repertoires. Researchers catalogued some 160 TCR beta chains as cytomegalovirus-associated.

Germline V gives CDR1 SNHLY, CDR2 FYNNEI. V trimming: 7 bases; J trimming: 7 bases; junction bases outside the gene matches: 8. The CDR3 length is 13 residues. Here immunoSEQ multiplex PCR was the method, and the copy in TCRdb shows in-frame clones only, minus some. The data contain some 210,000 clones, approximately 82% of them seen just once; the ten biggest clones take up around 5.5%. This chain joins TRBV2 and TRBJ2-5; 8 nucleotides agree with TRBD1. The source is a woman under 30 in good health and CMV-seronegative. Sequenced: PBMCs. The CDR3: CASKVGQGGTQYF. The CDR3 nucleotides are TGTGCCAGCAAAGTCGGACAGGGAGGGACCCAGTACTTC.